This T cell receptor beta chain was identified during a study of CD8+ T cells in alopecia areata. About the study: It was oral tofacitinib, at 5 to 10 mg twice daily, that treated patients received.

Germline loops: CDR1 SGHTA, CDR2 FQGNSA. CDR3 length: 12 residues. Trimming pared 5 bases from V and 3 bases from J, leaving 8 bases between. This clone has just one count. Samples from alopecia areata patients were lesional scalp punch biopsies and peripheral blood. cDNA reverse transcribed from extracted RNA served as the sequencing template. Generated by immunoSEQ multiplex PCR, the TCRdb table keeps only in-frame clones and is missing some. This sample has approximately 100,000 clones, with nearly 45% found just once. The TCR comes from a human donor with alopecia areata. Sequenced sample: CD4+ T cells sorted from blood. The gene calls are TRBV7-2 and TRBJ2-7; either TRBD1 or TRBD2 may supply D (6 bases each). The CDR3 loop reads CASSRGHYEQYF. CDR3 DNA: TGTGCCAGCAGCCGGGGGCACTACGAGCAGTACTTC. Full variable domain (remainder filled in from reference TRBV7-2 and TRBJ2-7): GAGVSQSPSNKVTEKGKDVELRCDPISGHTALYWYRQSLGQGLEFLIYFQGNSAPDKSGLPSDRFSAERTGGSVSTLTIQRTQQEDSAVYLCASSRGHYEQYFGPGTRLTVT.